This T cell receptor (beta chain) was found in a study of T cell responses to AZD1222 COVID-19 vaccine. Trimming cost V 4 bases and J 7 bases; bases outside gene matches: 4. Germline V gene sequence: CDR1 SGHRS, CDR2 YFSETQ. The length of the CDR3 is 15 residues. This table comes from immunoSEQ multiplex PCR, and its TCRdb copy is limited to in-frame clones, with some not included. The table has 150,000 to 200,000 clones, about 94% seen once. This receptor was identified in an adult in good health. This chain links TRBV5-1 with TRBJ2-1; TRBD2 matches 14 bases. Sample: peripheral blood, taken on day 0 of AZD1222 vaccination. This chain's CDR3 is CASSVGLAGVNEQFF. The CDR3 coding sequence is TGCGCCAGCAGCGTGGGACTAGCGGGAGTTAATGAGCAGTTCTTC.